This T cell receptor (beta chain) was observed in a study of radiation and T cells in renal cell carcinoma. TCRdb keeps only in-frame clones here, not all; method: immunoSEQ multiplex PCR. The table records about 5,600 clones, 68% of them present only once. The study, taken as a whole, reports: Sampling covered only about 1 g of each tumor.

This CDR3 spans 14 amino acids. The germline gives CDR1 LNHDA, CDR2 SQIVND (reference sequence). Trimming removed 7 bases from V and 0 bases from J, with 10 bases in between. As for this clone: What it binds is unknown.

The sample's treatment: treatment-naive control, cytoreductive nephrectomy. The sample here was tumor tissue, taken from a patient whose treatment was nephrectomy without radiotherapy. The chain is built from TRBV19 and TRBJ1-5; D not resolved. The TCR comes from a human donor with renal cell carcinoma. CDR3 sequence reads: CASTETNSNQPQHF. In DNA, the CDR3 is TGTGCCAGTACGGAGACAAATAGCAATCAGCCCCAGCATTTT.